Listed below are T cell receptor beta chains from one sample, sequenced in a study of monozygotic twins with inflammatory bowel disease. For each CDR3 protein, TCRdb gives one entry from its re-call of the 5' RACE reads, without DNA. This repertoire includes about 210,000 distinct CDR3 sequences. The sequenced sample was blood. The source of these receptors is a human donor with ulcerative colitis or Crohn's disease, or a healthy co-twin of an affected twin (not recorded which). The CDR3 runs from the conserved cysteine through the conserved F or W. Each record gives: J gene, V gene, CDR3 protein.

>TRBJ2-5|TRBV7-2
CASSLQGQQETQYF
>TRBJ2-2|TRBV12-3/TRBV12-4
CASSFRARYTGELFF
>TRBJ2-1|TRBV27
CASSLGLVAGPEQFF
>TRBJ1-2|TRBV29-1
CSVGTANYGYTF
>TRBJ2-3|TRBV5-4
CASSLRLAGTTDTQYF
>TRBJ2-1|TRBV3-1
CASSQEGLAVYNEQFF
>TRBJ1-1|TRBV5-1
CASSTQLGVGAFF
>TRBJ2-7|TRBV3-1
CASSQRDEQYF
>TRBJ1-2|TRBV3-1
CASSQGRTRGYGYTF
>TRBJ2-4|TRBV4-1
CASSQEPRTGRVYIQYF
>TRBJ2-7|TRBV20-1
CSAQRQGVGEQYF
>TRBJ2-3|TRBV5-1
CASSPKGQRTDTQYF
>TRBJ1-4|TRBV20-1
CSAREGRDGKLFF
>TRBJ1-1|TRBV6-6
CASSYGSGAFF
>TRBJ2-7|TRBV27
CASSDSGTYYEQYF
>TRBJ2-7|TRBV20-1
CSAEPGTQAYEQYF
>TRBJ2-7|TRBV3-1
CASSQQGSYEQYF
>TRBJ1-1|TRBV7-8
CASSWDIRLNTEAFF
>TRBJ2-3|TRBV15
CATSRDRGDVGWDTQYF
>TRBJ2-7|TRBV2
CASSEAIGDIEQYF
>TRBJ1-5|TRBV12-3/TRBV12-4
CASSYFQGEQPQHF
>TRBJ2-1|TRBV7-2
CASSRWARASYNEQFF
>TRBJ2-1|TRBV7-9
CASRVTSGFYNEQFF
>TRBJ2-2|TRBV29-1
CSVERQGNTGELFF
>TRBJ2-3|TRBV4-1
CASSQVGLAGTDTQYF
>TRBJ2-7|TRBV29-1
CSVVGAYEQYF
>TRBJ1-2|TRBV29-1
CSAPTRGTGLDYGYTF
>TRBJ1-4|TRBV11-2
CASSLAGRSSEKLFF
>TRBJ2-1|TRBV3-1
CASSQERRGGYNEQFF
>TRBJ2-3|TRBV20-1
CSARDANGWDTQYF
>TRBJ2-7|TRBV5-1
CASSWGDMVYEQYF
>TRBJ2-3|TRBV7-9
CASSLKGSPTDTQYF
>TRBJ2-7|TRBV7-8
CASSLGADLTYEQYF
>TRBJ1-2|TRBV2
CASMTGDGYGYTF
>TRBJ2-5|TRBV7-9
CASSLQMRFETQYF
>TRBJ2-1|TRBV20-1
CSANPGTSGDEQFF
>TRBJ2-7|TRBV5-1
CASSRGQGGNEQYF
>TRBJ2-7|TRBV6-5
CASSYSKLSHYEQYF
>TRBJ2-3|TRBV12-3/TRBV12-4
CASNPGQLLTDTQYF
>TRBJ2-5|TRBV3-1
CASSPPITGETQYF
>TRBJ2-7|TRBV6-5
CASSSRTRQYF
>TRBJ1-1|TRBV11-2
CASSLGVGMGAFF
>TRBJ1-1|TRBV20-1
CSARGGGWGNTEAFF
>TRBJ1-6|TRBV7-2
CASSLVFGGARNSPLHF
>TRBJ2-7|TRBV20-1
CSASDPGTSSYEQYF
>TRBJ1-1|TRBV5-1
CASSLWATGTEAFF
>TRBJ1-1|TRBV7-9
CASPSAERDTEAFF
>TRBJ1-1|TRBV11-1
CASSLGRTGDRMNTEAFF
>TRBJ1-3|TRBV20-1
CSARDGRASGNTIYF
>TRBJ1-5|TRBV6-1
CASRFGQWEAQHF
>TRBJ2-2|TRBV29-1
CSVARGRTGELFF
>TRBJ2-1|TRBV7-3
CASSPGTSGADEQFF
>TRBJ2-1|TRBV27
CAIWGQGNNEQFF
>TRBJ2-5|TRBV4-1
CASKSFGGGGETQYF
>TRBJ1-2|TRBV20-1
CSARPSGGRYGYTF
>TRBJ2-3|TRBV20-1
CSAAPLAGHTDTQYF
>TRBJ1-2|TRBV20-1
CSARDLDGQGESFGYTF
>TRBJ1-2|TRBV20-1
CSAHSGVSNYGYTF